One sample yielded the 31 T cell receptor beta chains listed below, sequenced in a study of blood T cells in healthy people across ages. A second PCR, run for roughly 7 to 12 cycles, used a sample-barcoded 5' primer plus a J-beta primer mix. TCRdb reprocessed the 5' RACE reads with MiXCR, giving one entry per CDR3 protein. Of over a million distinct CDR3 sequences in the sample, roughly 43% were seen once. Sequencing was done on a sample of blood. These receptors originate from a woman aged 18-29 years in good health.

This clonotype was detected a few times. The rearrangement joins TRBV29-1 to TRBJ2-1, with D hard to call. The length of the CDR3 is 11 residues. Germline assignment: CDR1 SQVTM and CDR2 ANQGSEA. V lost 8 bases and J 3 bases, leaving 8 bases between the germline ends. CDR3 sequence: CSSLLYNEQFF. CDR3 coding DNA: TGCAGCTCCCTCCTCTACAATGAGCAGTTCTTC.

This clonotype was seen only a few times. This chain uses TRBV20-1 with TRBJ2-7; D is ambiguous. Germline CDR1 and CDR2: DFQATT and SNEGSKA (reference sequence). The CDR3 is 15 residues long. V was trimmed by 2 bases and J by 7 bases, leaving 21 bases between them. CDR3 nucleotide sequence: TGCAGTGCTAGATCGATGAGCAGGAGCTACAATGAGCAGTACTTC. Translating gives CSARSMSRSYNEQYF.

There are many counts of this clonotype. The rearrangement joins TRBV4-1 to TRBJ2-3; TRBD2 matches 11 bases. Trimming took 2 bases from V and 2 from J; bases not matched to a gene: 9. This CDR3 contains 18 residues. Germline V gives CDR1 MGHRA, CDR2 YSYEKL. The CDR3 reads CASSQRGYSGGVTDTQYF. Here the CDR3 DNA reads TGCGCCAGCAGCCAAAGGGGATATAGCGGGGGGGTCACAGATACGCAGTATTTT.

This CDR3 is CASSLGAGTGVEQYF. The CDR3 nucleotides read TGTGCCAGCAGCTTAGGCGCCGGGACAGGGGTCGAGCAGTACTTC. V gene TRBV7-2 combines with J gene TRBJ2-4; 10 bases align to TRBD1. The J call may be mistaken, given a closer DNA end match to TRBJ2-7. Germline CDR1 reads SGHTA; CDR2 reads FQGNSA. This CDR3 has 15 residues.

This clonotype was seen once. This clone may be a read error of a much larger clone one base away. The chain combines TRBV27 with TRBJ2-7, with a weak D call TRBD1 (6 bases). Germline CDR1 is MNHEY and CDR2 is SMNVEV (reference sequence). CDR3 size: 12 residues. Trimming removed 6 bases at V and 2 bases at J, with 8 bases between. This CDR3 is CASRSGAYEQYF. The CDR3 DNA reads as TGTGCCAGCAGGTCAGGGGCCTACGAGCAGTACTTC.

V is TRBV30 and J is TRBJ2-3, with 11 bases identical to TRBD2. With 2 bases clipped from V and 2 bases from J, the junction kept 6 bases outside the gene matches. Looked up from germline, CDR1 is GTSNPN and CDR2 is SVGIG (reference sequence). CDR3 length equals 16 residues. CDR3 sequence (DNA): TGTGCCTGGAGTCCACTAGCGGGAGTGCACACAGATACGCAGTATTTT. Protein: CAWSPLAGVHTDTQYF.

The chain carries TRBV28 and TRBJ1-1; D is possibly TRBD1 (5 bases). CDR1 MDHEN and CDR2 SYDVKM come from the germline V gene. The CDR3 extends over 15 amino acids. V gave up 6 bases and J gave up 1 base, with 15 bases separating them. The CDR3 DNA is TGTGCCAGCAGCTGGGATCAGGGTCCGAACACTGAAGCTTTCTTT. Translating gives CASSWDQGPNTEAFF.

This clonotype was detected a few times. The chain carries TRBV5-1 and TRBJ1-1; no clear D gene. Germline loops: CDR1 SGHRS, CDR2 YFSETQ. The CDR3 spans 12 residues. Trimming cost V 2 bases and J 6 bases, with 8 bases left between them. CDR3 region: CASSFDTAEAFF. The CDR3 DNA follows: TGCGCCAGCAGCTTTGACACTGCTGAAGCTTTCTTT.

The chain carries TRBV12-3 or TRBV12-4 and TRBJ1-4; D perhaps matches TRBD1 (5 bases). Trimming took 0 bases from V and 4 from J, leaving 12 bases between them. The CDR3 is 16 residues long. The CDR3 DNA sequence: TGTGCCAGCAGTTTAGCAGGGGCGAGGGTTAATGAAAAACTGTTTTTT. Translating it yields CASSLAGARVNEKLFF.

This clonotype was found a few times. DNA for the CDR3: TGCAGTGCTAGAGTTGAGGGGAATGAGCAGTTCTTC. Translating it yields CSARVEGNEQFF. The chain couples TRBV20-1 to TRBJ2-1; D may be TRBD1 or TRBD2 (5 bases each). CDR3 length: 12 residues. Trimming took 1 base from V and 7 from J, leaving 8 bases between them. Germline V gene lookup returns CDR1 DFQATT and CDR2 SNEGSKA (reference sequence).

This clonotype was seen a handful of times. The genes are TRBV4-3 and TRBJ2-7; tentative D call: TRBD2 (6 bases). The CDR3 sequence is 13 residues long. Trimming removed 4 bases at V and 3 bases at J, with 10 bases between. Germline V lookup: CDR1 LGHNA, CDR2 YSLEER. This CDR3 is CASSPTEGYEQYF. The CDR3 DNA reads as TGCGCCAGCAGCCCTACGGAGGGCTACGAGCAGTACTTC.

The chain carries TRBV7-9 and TRBJ2-7; TRBD1 matches at 11 bases. The V gene end was trimmed by 5 bases and the J gene end by 2 bases; junction bases not matched to a gene: 8. This CDR3 is 16 amino acids long. The germline CDR1 and CDR2 sequences are SEHNR and FQNEAQ (reference sequence). CDR3 bases: TGTGCCAGCAGCACTAGGCCGGGACAGGGGGCCTACGAGCAGTACTTC. Translated: CASSTRPGQGAYEQYF.

This rearrangement joins TRBV5-1 to TRBJ2-7; TRBD1 or TRBD2 may be the D gene (5 bases each). This CDR3 is 14 amino acids long. V dropped 3 bases and J dropped 1 base, with 11 bases sitting between them. Germline values: CDR1 SGHRS, CDR2 YFSETQ. CDR3 in DNA: TGCGCCAGCAGCTGGGGACCAGATTCCTACGAGCAGTACTTC. Its translation: CASSWGPDSYEQYF.

This sequence joins TRBV2 and TRBJ2-3, with 8 nucleotides matching TRBD2. Germline CDR1 and CDR2: SNHLY and FYNNEI. There are 14 residues in the CDR3. V shed 8 bases and J 1 base; nucleotides not matched to a gene: 5. CDR3 DNA: TGTGCCAGCCCGGGGGGGCCTCGCACAGATACGCAGTATTTT. Protein product: CASPGGPRTDTQYF.

There are a few counts of this clonotype. The chain carries TRBV4-1 and TRBJ2-1, with D possibly matching TRBD2 (6 bases). This CDR3 has 17 amino acids. CDR1 and CDR2 from the germline V gene are MGHRA and YSYEKL. V was trimmed by 3 bases and J by 1 base, leaving 16 bases between them. The CDR3 coding sequence is TGCGCCAGCAGCCAGGCACAGACTAGTGTTTCCTACAATGAGCAGTTCTTC. Encoded protein: CASSQAQTSVSYNEQFF.

The chain employs TRBV5-8 and TRBJ2-3, with D maybe TRBD1 (5 bases). Germline CDR1 SGHTS, CDR2 YDEGEE. V lost 5 bases and J 7 bases, leaving 11 bases between the germline ends. This CDR3 comprises 12 residues. The chain's CDR3 is CASRVTENTQYF. The DNA of the CDR3 is TGTGCCAGCAGGGTGACAGAAAATACGCAGTATTTT.

This clonotype was recorded many times. This rearrangement joins TRBV2 to TRBJ2-1; no reliable D call. The CDR3 consists of 11 residues. Trimming took off 6 bases at V and 7 bases at J, with 7 bases between the two ends. Germline loops: CDR1 SNHLY, CDR2 FYNNEI. DNA of the CDR3: TGTGCCAGCAGGGACGGTAATGAGCAGTTCTTC. Its protein product is CASRDGNEQFF. Complete variable domain (other parts from reference TRBV2 and TRBJ2-1): EPEVTQTPSHQVTQMGQEVILRCVPISNHLYFYWYRQILGQKVEFLVSFYNNEISEKSEIFDDQFSVERPDGSNFTLKIRSTKLEDSAMYFCASRDGNEQFFGPGTRLTVL.

In its sample, this clonotype was seen once. The V gene is TRBV6-1, the J gene TRBJ2-3, with D perhaps TRBD2 (6 bases). CDR3 length: 14 amino acids. Per the germline V gene, CDR1 is MNHNS and CDR2 is SASEGT. V lost 8 bases and J 4 bases, leaving 16 bases between the germline ends. CDR3 DNA: TGTGCCAGCGAGCCCGGGAGAATTCCAGATACGCAGTATTTT. Residues: CASEPGRIPDTQYF.

This chain links TRBV6-5 with TRBJ2-5; D may correspond to TRBD1 or TRBD2 (5 bases each). TRBJ2-7 matches the DNA end more closely, so the J call is doubtful. CDR3 size: 15 residues. CDR1 is MNHEY, CDR2 SVGAGI, per germline. The CDR3 coding sequence is TGTGCCAGCATTCGAGGGACCCCTGGGATTGACGAGCAGTACTTC. Translation gives CASIRGTPGIDEQYF.

V usage is TRBV29-1 and J usage is TRBJ1-2; 7 nucleotides align to TRBD1. Trimming at V came to 5 bases and at J to 7 bases, leaving 7 bases not matched to a gene. CDR3 length equals 12 residues. Germline V lookup: CDR1 SQVTM, CDR2 ANQGSEA. This chain's CDR3 is CSVRIGDSGYTF. The CDR3 DNA reads as TGCAGCGTTAGGATTGGGGACAGTGGCTACACCTTC.

Turning to this clonotype: The germline gene is not matched at one end of the junction; a read error may be the cause. The chain is built from TRBV19 and TRBJ2-7, with TRBD1 matching 8 bases. The CDR3 is 14 amino acids. Germline V gene sequence: CDR1 LNHDA, CDR2 SQIVND (reference sequence). CDR3 DNA: TGTGCCAGTAGTTCGGGACAGGTCGGATACGAGCGGTACTTC. Translating it yields CASSSGQVGYERYF.

This chain uses TRBV19 with TRBJ1-5; D gene unclear. Germline V lookup: CDR1 LNHDA, CDR2 SQIVND (reference sequence). V was trimmed by 3 bases and J by 15 bases, leaving 12 bases between them. The CDR3 has 11 amino acids. CDR3 DNA: TGTGCCAGTAGTATTGGGAGGGATCGGCATTTT. Amino acid sequence: CASSIGRDRHF. Full variable domain (missing parts from reference TRBV19 and TRBJ1-5): DGGITQSPKYLFRKEGQNVTLSCEQNLNHDAMYWYRQDPGQGLRLIYYSQIVNDFQKGDIAEGYSVSREKKESFPLTVTSAQKNPTAFYLCASSIGRDRHFGDGTRLSIL.

The chain carries TRBV4-1 and TRBJ2-4; D uncertain. Near its end, the DNA agrees better with TRBJ2-7, so the J call may be wrong. In germline, CDR1 is MGHRA, CDR2 YSYEKL. The CDR3 sequence is 17 residues long. The CDR3 DNA is TGCGCCAGCAGCCACTTGTGGGTGGGCTTGTCTTCCTACGAGCAGTACTTC. Translated: CASSHLWVGLSSYEQYF.

This clonotype was seen many times. The chain links TRBV4-1 to TRBJ1-2; 7 bases are shared with TRBD1. The CDR3 contains 17 residues. V shed 0 bases and J 0 bases; nucleotides not matched to a gene: 7. In germline, CDR1 is MGHRA, CDR2 YSYEKL. The CDR3 DNA reads TGCGCCAGCAGCCAAGATCGGGGACAGCATTCTAACTATGGCTACACCTTC. It is translated as CASSQDRGQHSNYGYTF.

Only a few counts were recorded for this clonotype. V gene TRBV14 combines with J gene TRBJ2-1; D remains unclear. The germline CDR1 and CDR2 sequences are SGHDN and FVKESK. The CDR3 covers 14 residues. V was trimmed by 0 bases and J by 5 bases, leaving 8 bases between them. The CDR3 loop reads CASSQDRPDNEQFF. CDR3 in DNA: TGTGCCAGCAGCCAAGATCGGCCAGACAATGAGCAGTTCTTC.

This chain uses TRBV3-1 with TRBJ1-2, with 7 bases that match TRBD1. CDR1 is LGHDT, CDR2 YNNKEL, per germline (reference sequence). V gave up 4 bases and J gave up 7 bases; unmatched junction bases: 9. The CDR3 covers 14 residues. The CDR3 DNA sequence: TGTGCCAGCAGCCCTAGCACAGGGGTCGGTGGCTACACCTTC. It translates to CASSPSTGVGGYTF.

This clonotype was detected a few times. J is TRBJ2-3 and V is TRBV7-2, with D possibly being TRBD2 (6 bases). The germline V and J ends were trimmed by 5 bases and 2 bases, with 14 bases remaining between them. There are 15 residues in the CDR3. Per germline, CDR1 SGHTA and CDR2 FQGNSA. This chain's CDR3 is CASSGQEGNTDTQYF. CDR3 coding DNA: TGTGCCAGCAGCGGGCAGGAGGGCAACACAGATACGCAGTATTTT.

The rearrangement uses TRBV4-3 and TRBJ2-3; D gene uncertain. CDR1 and CDR2 (germline): LGHNA, YSLEER. The CDR3 is made up of 15 amino acids. The V gene lost 0 bases and the J gene lost 3 bases, with 10 bases spanning the gap. The CDR3 spells CASSQDPQSTDTQYF. The CDR3 DNA reads as TGCGCCAGCAGCCAAGATCCCCAGTCGACAGATACGCAGTATTTT.

This chain links TRBV4-3 with TRBJ2-5; TRBD2 might be the D (6 bases). The CDR3 runs 13 residues. V gave up 1 base and J gave up 11 bases, with 14 bases separating them. From germline, CDR1 is LGHNA and CDR2 YSLEER. CDR3 in DNA: TGCGCCAGCAGCCAAGTCGCGGGAAATGAGCAGTACTTC. This translates into CASSQVAGNEQYF.

This chain's CDR3 is CASSQGPDSYNEQFF. The DNA of the CDR3 is TGCGCCAGCAGTCAGGGGCCTGACTCCTACAATGAGCAGTTCTTC. V usage is TRBV4-3 and J usage is TRBJ2-1; possibly TRBD1 for D (6 bases). The CDR3 consists of 15 residues. Trimming left V 6 bases short and J 0 bases short, with 12 bases between. Germline lookup yields CDR1 LGHNA and CDR2 YSLEER.

The chain links TRBV4-3 to TRBJ2-3; 8 nucleotides line up with TRBD2. This CDR3 is built from 18 residues. J was trimmed by 2 bases and V by 0 bases; bases with no gene match: 10. Germline V gene lookup returns CDR1 LGHNA and CDR2 YSLEER. The CDR3 DNA follows: TGCGCCAGCAGCCAAGATATTAGCGGGGCTGACATCACAGATACGCAGTATTTT. Its translation is CASSQDISGADITDTQYF.